This T cell receptor (beta chain) derives from a study of blood T cell repertoires in COVID-19. Whole-study context: The United States, Italy and Spain were the sources of the acute and convalescent COVID-19 samples. The cDNA or gDNA used as material had been derived from T cells, B-cell-depleted T cells, or PBMCs.

The Seattle patients, enrolled during active infection, were followed longitudinally. The length of the CDR3 is 16 residues. Germline CDR1 SGHDT, CDR2 YYEEEE. V lost 4 bases and J 0 bases, leaving 14 bases between the germline ends. How the authors handled the data: From reference gene primer amplification, estimates of nucleated cell counts were derived. Using immunoSEQ multiplex PCR, the repertoire was profiled, and TCRdb retains in-frame clones only, with some absent. V, J and clone size were drawn from that table, and D and trimming were deduced from the DNA. The sample consists of roughly 200,000 clones, roughly 80% of them appearing once.

The sequenced sample consisted of peripheral blood. V and J are TRBV5-6 and TRBJ1-5, with D maybe TRBD1 (5 bases). The receptor's source is a woman aged 55-69 years with COVID-19, enrolled during active disease. CDR3 amino acids: CASSLTYGGSNQPQHF. As DNA, the CDR3 is TGTGCCAGCAGCCTCACTTACGGGGGTAGCAATCAGCCCCAGCATTTT.